This T cell receptor beta chain appears in the sequencing data of a study of shared clonotypes between healthy human individuals. Points from the study as a whole: Clonotype sharing across a few donors was observed for roughly 5% of naive CD4 clonotypes.

The V gene's germline CDR1 is KGHSH and CDR2 LQKENI. The CDR3 runs to 12 residues. Trimming removed 5 bases from V and 0 bases from J, with 5 bases in between. Details on this clone: What it binds is not known. Other nucleotide sequences in the sample specify the same CDR3.

The authors loaded approximately 220 ng DNA, tens of thousands of T cell genomes, into sorted-subset replicate PCRs. The data were produced by immunoSEQ multiplex PCR, yet TCRdb's version contains in-frame clones alone and is incomplete. The data hold more than 2 million clones, with approximately 95% observed a single time. The TCR sequence derives from a man aged 18-30 years in good health. Input material: naive CD4+ T cells sorted from blood. Indicated subset: CD45RA+ positively selected. The chain combines TRBV18 with TRBJ2-7; D remains unclear. Here the CDR3 reads CASSTSSYEQYF. The CDR3 DNA reads as TGTGCCAGCTCAACAAGCTCCTACGAGCAGTACTTC. The variable domain in full, completed from reference TRBV18 and TRBJ2-7, reads NAGVMQNPRHLVRRRGQEARLRCSPMKGHSHVYWYRQLPEEGLKFMVYLQKENIIDESGMPKERFSAEFPKEGPSILRIQQVVRGDSAAYFCASSTSSYEQYFGPGTRLTVT.